The next 7 T cell receptor beta chains were all read from a single sample in a study of response to subunit inactivated influenza vaccine. TCRdb recomputed calls from the RT-PCR reads with MiXCR, one row per CDR3 protein. The sample lists about 650,000 distinct CDR3 sequences, less than 15% occurring once. Source: PBMCs from blood, taken 14 to 15 days before vaccination. The source is a man in his forties or fifties who received an inactivated influenza vaccine.

The V gene is TRBV24-1, the J gene TRBJ2-6; D is ambiguous. CDR1 and CDR2 from the germline V gene are KGHDR and SFDVKD. Trimming removed 6 bases from V and 0 bases from J, with 8 bases in between. The CDR3 sequence is 15 residues long. The CDR3: CATSNPGSGANVLTF. As DNA, the CDR3 is TGTGCCACCAGTAACCCGGGCTCTGGGGCCAACGTCCTGACTTTC.

This rearrangement joins TRBV20-1 to TRBJ2-3; no clear D. V was clipped by 6 bases and J by 2 bases, with 12 bases between them. The CDR3 is 13 amino acids. CDR1 DFQATT and CDR2 SNEGSKA come from the germline V gene (reference sequence). Here the CDR3 reads CSAGLSPTDTQYF. DNA of the CDR3: TGCAGTGCGGGTCTTTCCCCCACAGATACGCAGTATTTT.

This rearrangement joins TRBV5-1 to TRBJ2-3; no clear D gene. The ends were cut back, 1 base at V and 0 bases at J, with 18 bases in the middle. Germline CDR1 SGHRS, CDR2 YFSETQ. CDR3 length equals 18 residues. The CDR3 DNA reads as TGCGCCAGCAGCTTGTGGTCTTCGGGTACTCCGAGCACAGATACGCAGTATTTT. Translating gives CASSLWSSGTPSTDTQYF.

This clonotype has at least ten counts. The chain couples TRBV12-3 or TRBV12-4 to TRBJ2-7, with 10 bases matching TRBD2. V was clipped by 4 bases and J by 7 bases; unmatched bases: 10. CDR3 length equals 15 residues. In DNA, the CDR3 is TGTGCCAGCAGTTCGACTAGCGGGTCCCCTAGAGAGCAGTACTTC. It translates to CASSSTSGSPREQYF.

This clonotype turned up a few times. The rearrangement joins TRBV12-3 or TRBV12-4 to TRBJ2-7; D is unresolved. The CDR3 contains 12 residues. The V end lost 2 bases, the J end lost 2 bases, and 4 bases lay between the germline ends. The CDR3 nucleotides are TGTGCCAGCAGTTTACCCCCCTACGAGCAGTACTTC. This codes for CASSLPPYEQYF.

The J gene is TRBJ2-7, the V gene TRBV6-1; D is unresolved. Germline V gene sequence: CDR1 MNHNS, CDR2 SASEGT. V was clipped by 8 bases and J by 0 bases, with 17 bases between them. The CDR3 sequence is 15 residues long. As DNA, the CDR3 is TGTGCCAGCTCGAAGAAGGGCGAAACCTCCTACGAGCAGTACTTC. Translated, it gives CASSKKGETSYEQYF.

The chain links TRBV20-1 to TRBJ2-7; TRBD2 aligns across 10 bases. With V trimmed by 8 bases and J by 2 bases, 3 bases remained unmatched. Germline CDR1 reads DFQATT; CDR2 reads SNEGSKA (reference sequence). The CDR3 consists of 12 residues. The CDR3, as DNA: TGCAGTTATAGCGGGGGGACCTACGAGCAGTACTTC. It codes for CSYSGGTYEQYF.